This TCR beta chain appears in the sequencing data of a study of blood T cell repertoires in COVID-19. Study details: Acute and convalescent COVID-19 samples came from the United States, Italy and Spain. In each case, the material was cDNA or gDNA derived from T cells, B-cell-depleted T cells, or PBMCs.

Profiled with immunoSEQ multiplex PCR; TCRdb holds only in-frame clones, not every one. The sample yields fewer than 200,000 clones, 76% seen once. The CDR3 has 14 residues. Trimming pared 4 bases from V and 5 bases from J, leaving 13 bases between. The germline V gene has CDR1 SGHRS and CDR2 YFSETQ. The sequencing sample was made of peripheral blood. V is TRBV5-1 and J is TRBJ2-1; D perhaps matches TRBD2 (6 bases). The clonotype originates from an elderly woman with acute or convalescent COVID-19. The CDR3 sequence: CASSAGTPDNEQFF. In nucleotides, the CDR3 is TGCGCCAGCAGCGCCGGGACTCCCGACAATGAGCAGTTCTTC.